This T cell receptor beta chain was recorded in a study of T cells in localized non-small cell lung cancer. Findings of the study overall: Multi-region tumor sequencing was not done, so intratumor heterogeneity could not be excluded. Adjacent lung held a median around 56 of the top 100 tumor clones.

Clones were read by immunoSEQ multiplex PCR, and TCRdb kept only the in-frame ones, dropping some. This sample has about 72,000 clones, with almost 85% found just once. About this clone itself: Its antigen is undetermined.

In germline, CDR1 is SGHTA, CDR2 FQGNSA. The V gene end was trimmed by 3 bases and the J gene end by 6 bases; junction bases not matched to a gene: 2. The CDR3 length is 13 residues. The J gene is TRBJ2-1, the V gene TRBV7-2, with TRBD1 matching 7 bases. The starting material was peripheral blood, obtained before any cancer treatment. The receptor was isolated from a female donor over 55 with stage I lung adenocarcinoma. CDR3 coding DNA: TGTGCCAGCAGCTTGGGACAGCGCAATGAGCAGTTCTTC. Translation gives CASSLGQRNEQFF.